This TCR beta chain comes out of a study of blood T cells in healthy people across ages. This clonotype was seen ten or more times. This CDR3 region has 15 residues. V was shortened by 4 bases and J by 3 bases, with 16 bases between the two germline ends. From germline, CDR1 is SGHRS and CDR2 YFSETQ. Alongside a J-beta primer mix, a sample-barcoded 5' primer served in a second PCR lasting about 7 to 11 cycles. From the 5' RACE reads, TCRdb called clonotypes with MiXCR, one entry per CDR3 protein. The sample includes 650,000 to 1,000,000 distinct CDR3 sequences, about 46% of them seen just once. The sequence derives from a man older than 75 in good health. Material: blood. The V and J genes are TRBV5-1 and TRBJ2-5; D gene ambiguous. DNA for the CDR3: TGCGCCAGCAGCAGGCTTCGACCAACAGAAGAGACCCAGTACTTC. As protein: CASSRLRPTEETQYF. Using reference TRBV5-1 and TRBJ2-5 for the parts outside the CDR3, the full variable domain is KAGVTQTPRYLIKTRGQQVTLSCSPISGHRSVSWYQQTPGQGLQFLFEYFSETQRNKGNFPGRFSGRQFSNSRSEMNVSTLELGDSALYLCASSRLRPTEETQYFGPGTRLLVL.